The 8 T cell receptor beta chains in this list originate from one sample, sequenced in a study of cytomegalovirus exposure and HLA in healthy donors. The protocol was immunoSEQ multiplex PCR, while the TCRdb copy is restricted to in-frame clones and leaves out a portion. The sample shows roughly 200,000 clones, about 81% of them seen only once. The sample taken for sequencing was PBMCs. The receptor source for this set is a woman in her 30s in good health and CMV-seronegative.

The DNA of the CDR3 is TGTGCCAGCACCGGGACAGGGGGCGGAGGCTACACCTTC. Translated, it gives CASTGTGGGGYTF. The gene calls are TRBV18 and TRBJ1-2, with 12 bases identical to TRBD1. Germline CDR1 KGHSH, CDR2 LQKENI. The CDR3 sequence is 13 residues long. The J segment lost 8 bases and the V segment lost 8 bases, leaving 6 bases of the junction unmatched.

The genes are TRBV27 and TRBJ2-5; 8 bases match TRBD2. After removal of 6 bases from V and 1 base from J, the junction contained 10 bases not matched to a gene. The CDR3 extends over 16 amino acids. The germline CDR1 and CDR2 sequences are MNHEY and SMNVEV (reference sequence). This CDR3 is CASSWGLTSGQETQYF. As DNA, the CDR3 is TGTGCCAGCAGCTGGGGCCTTACTAGCGGCCAAGAGACCCAGTACTTC.

The chain combines TRBV5-1 with TRBJ1-1; D unresolved. From germline, CDR1 is SGHRS and CDR2 YFSETQ. The CDR3 spans 15 residues. The ends were cut back, 0 bases at V and 0 bases at J, with 9 bases in the middle. The chain's CDR3 is CASSLDSTMNTEAFF. Here the CDR3 DNA reads TGCGCCAGCAGCTTGGACAGTACAATGAACACTGAAGCTTTCTTT.

The chain is built from TRBV7-9 and TRBJ1-2; 7 nucleotides line up with TRBD1. The ends lost 1 base at V and 8 bases at J; junction bases unmatched: 4. This CDR3 region has 13 residues. CDR1 is SEHNR and CDR2 is FQNEAQ in the germline V gene (reference sequence). CDR3 region: CASSLGQGDGYTF. In DNA, the CDR3 is TGTGCCAGCAGCTTAGGACAGGGAGACGGCTACACCTTC. The full variable domain, with the rest looked up from reference TRBV7-9 and TRBJ1-2, is DTGVSQNPRHKITKRGQNVTFRCDPISEHNRLYWYRQTLGQGPEFLTYFQNEAQLEKSRLLSDRFSAERPKGSFSTLEIQRTEQGDSAMYLCASSLGQGDGYTFGSGTRLTVV.

The chain links TRBV10-1 to TRBJ1-1; D unclear. Per the germline V gene, CDR1 is WNHNN and CDR2 is SYGVQD (reference sequence). The V and J ends lost 4 bases and 1 base respectively, with 13 bases between them. CDR3 size: 15 residues. CDR3 sequence (DNA): TGCGCCAGCAGTGCAAACAGATCGCCGAACACTGAAGCTTTCTTT. This gives the protein CASSANRSPNTEAFF.

The chain links TRBV10-1 to TRBJ2-1; TRBD2 matches at 7 bases. Germline V gene sequence: CDR1 WNHNN, CDR2 SYGVQD (reference sequence). J gave up 4 bases and V 5 bases, and 14 bases lay outside the gene matches. The CDR3 runs 17 residues. The CDR3 loop is CASSPFRGAGVYNEQFF. CDR3 nucleotide sequence: TGCGCCAGCAGTCCGTTCCGTGGGGCGGGAGTATACAATGAGCAGTTCTTC.

The chain employs TRBV27 and TRBJ2-2; D is possibly TRBD2 (7 bases). The germline V and J ends were trimmed by 6 bases and 8 bases, with 13 bases remaining between them. The CDR3 spans 13 residues. Germline lookup yields CDR1 MNHEY and CDR2 SMNVEV (reference sequence). CDR3 coding DNA: TGTGCCAGCAGGCTGGGGGGGCTAGGGGAGCTGTTTTTT. This encodes CASRLGGLGELFF.

The rearrangement uses TRBV6-1 and TRBJ1-5, with D unclear. This CDR3 spans 15 amino acids. V was pared by 3 bases and J by 5 bases, with 14 bases between. Germline V gene data show CDR1 as MNHNS and CDR2 as SASEGT. The CDR3 sequence is CASSERRLRDQPQHF. DNA for the CDR3: TGTGCCAGCAGTGAGCGTAGGCTCCGGGATCAGCCCCAGCATTTT.